This T cell receptor (beta chain) derives from a study of Tregs in tolerant kidney transplant recipients. Study-wide points: Validation in larger populations is needed because few patients were studied. Activated donor B cell expansion appeared to reveal the most relevant donor-specific TCRbeta repertoire.

CDR3 length: 12 residues. Trimming shortened V by 8 bases and J by 8 bases, and 13 bases separated the two germline ends. Germline V gene sequence: CDR1 MNHNY, CDR2 SVGAGI (reference sequence). Turning to this clone: Its antigen is still unknown.

Data came from immunoSEQ multiplex PCR; TCRdb stores just in-frame clones and leaves some out. The sample shows 110,000 or so clones, roughly nine tenths of them seen only once. Thawed PBMCs were FACS-sorted into unstimulated CD4+CD25+CD127- regulatory T cells, CD4+CD25- non-regulatory cells, CD4 and CD8 cells. The sequencing input was CD4+ T cells from blood. V usage is TRBV6-6 and J usage is TRBJ2-1; D gene unclear. The TCR originated in a human donor in good health. CDR3 in DNA: TGTGCCAGCCGCTCGACTGTCGATGAGCAGTTCTTC. This translates into CASRSTVDEQFF.